The entry below gives a single TCR beta chain sequence along with its context. Its specificity is unknown. The data derive from a study of beta chain features in type 1 diabetes. Of the isolated RNA, all was reverse transcribed, and so the sequenced material was expressed TCRB transcripts. Profiling relied on immunoSEQ multiplex PCR, and the TCRdb table lists in-frame clones only, not all of them. The sample consists of 300,000 to 400,000 clones, approximately 12% of them appearing once. The CDR3 is made up of 10 amino acids. Trimming pared 4 bases from V and 7 bases from J, leaving 4 bases between. Germline CDR1 and CDR2: SNHLY and FYNNEI. Sorting that relied on CD45RO/CCR7/CD25/CD127/CD95/CD27 yielded CD4+ naive, central memory, regulatory and stem cell-like memory cells. Purity (above 95%) was reached by all sorted populations. Study observations and caveats: A pattern of fewer insertions and more deletions at VDJ junctions was seen in type 1 diabetes patients.

Sequenced material: naive CD4+ T cells from blood. This TCR derives from a man aged 18 to 29 in good health. V is TRBV2 and J is TRBJ1-2; unclear D gene. The CDR3 region is CASSGGGYTF. The CDR3 nucleotides read TGTGCCAGCAGTGGAGGTGGCTACACCTTC.